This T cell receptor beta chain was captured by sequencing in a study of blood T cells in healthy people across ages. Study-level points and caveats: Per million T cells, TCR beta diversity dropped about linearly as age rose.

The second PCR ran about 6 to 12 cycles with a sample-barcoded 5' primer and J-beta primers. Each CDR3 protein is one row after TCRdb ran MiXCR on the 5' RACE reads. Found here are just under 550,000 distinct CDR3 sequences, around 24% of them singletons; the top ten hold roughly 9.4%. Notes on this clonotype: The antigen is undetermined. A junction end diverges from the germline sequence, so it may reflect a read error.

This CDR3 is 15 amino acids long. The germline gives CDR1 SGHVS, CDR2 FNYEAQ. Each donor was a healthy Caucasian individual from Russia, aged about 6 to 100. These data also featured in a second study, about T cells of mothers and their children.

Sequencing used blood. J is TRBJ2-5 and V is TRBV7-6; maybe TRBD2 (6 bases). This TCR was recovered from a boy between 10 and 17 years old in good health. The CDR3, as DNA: TGTGCCAGCAGCTTATTTGCTAGCGACACCTACGAGCAGCACTTC. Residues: CASSLFASDTYEQHF.